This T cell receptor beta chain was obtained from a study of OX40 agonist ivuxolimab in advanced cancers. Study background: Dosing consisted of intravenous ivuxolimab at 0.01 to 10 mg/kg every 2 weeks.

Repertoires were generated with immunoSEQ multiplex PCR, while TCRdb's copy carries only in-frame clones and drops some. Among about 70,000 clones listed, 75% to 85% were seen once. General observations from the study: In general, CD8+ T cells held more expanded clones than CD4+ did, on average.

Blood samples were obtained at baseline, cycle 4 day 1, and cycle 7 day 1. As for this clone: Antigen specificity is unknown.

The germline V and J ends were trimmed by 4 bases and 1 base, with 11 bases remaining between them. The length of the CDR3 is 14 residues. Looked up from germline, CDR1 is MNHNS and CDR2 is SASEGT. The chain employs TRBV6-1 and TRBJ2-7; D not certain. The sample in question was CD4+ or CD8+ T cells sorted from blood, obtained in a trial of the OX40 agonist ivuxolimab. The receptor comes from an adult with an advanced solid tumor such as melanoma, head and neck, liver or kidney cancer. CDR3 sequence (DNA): TGTGCCAGCAGTGCTCGATTCGGGTCCTACGAGCAGTACTTC. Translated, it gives CASSARFGSYEQYF.